These 10 T cell receptor beta chains came from one sample sequenced in a study of T cells in Graves' hyperthyroidism and ophthalmopathy. Amplification of TCR beta CDR3 regions used RNA as the template. HTBI primers were used for first-round RT-PCR of the TCR CDR3. From the multiplex PCR reads, TCRdb called clonotypes with MiXCR, one entry per CDR3 protein. The repertoire includes 300,000 to 450,000 distinct CDR3 sequences, roughly 14% of them detected once, and around 20% sits in the top ten. The sequencing input was blood. The receptors stem from a woman aged 25 to 45 with Graves' ophthalmopathy.

This clonotype was counted ten times or more. This sequence joins TRBV2 and TRBJ1-5; TRBD1 matches at 8 bases. V was pared by 2 bases and J by 6 bases, with 3 bases of the junction left unmatched. CDR3 length: 14 amino acids. Germline CDR1 SNHLY, CDR2 FYNNEI. The CDR3 nucleotides are TGTGCCAGCAGTGAAACAGGGGGAGCTCAGCCCCAGCATTTT. It translates to CASSETGGAQPQHF.

This clonotype was counted ten times or more. The chain carries TRBV6-5 and TRBJ2-1; TRBD2 matches at 12 bases. V was pared by 2 bases and J by 9 bases, with 5 bases of the junction left unmatched. Germline CDR1 reads MNHEY; CDR2 reads SVGAGI. CDR3 length: 15 amino acids. Here the CDR3 reads CASSYGTSGQFEQFF. CDR3 in DNA: TGTGCCAGCAGTTACGGGACTAGCGGGCAATTTGAGCAGTTCTTC.

This clonotype was seen at least ten times. This rearrangement joins TRBV3-1 to TRBJ2-6; 7 bases line up with TRBD2. This CDR3 has 19 amino acids. Germline CDR1 is LGHDT and CDR2 is YNNKEL (reference sequence). V shed 4 bases and J 0 bases; nucleotides not matched to a gene: 12. CDR3: CASSLSARGGLSGANVLTF. The DNA of the CDR3 is TGTGCCAGCAGCCTATCAGCTCGCGGGGGACTCTCTGGGGCCAACGTCCTGACTTTC.

At least ten counts were recorded for this clonotype. V gene TRBV7-3 combines with J gene TRBJ2-3; TRBD1 agrees at 9 bases. With 4 bases clipped from V and 6 bases from J, the junction kept 8 bases outside the gene matches. The germline V gene encodes CDR1 SGHTA and CDR2 FQGTGA. This CDR3 has 15 amino acids. CDR3 in DNA: TGTGCCAGCAGCTCCGGGACAGGGATTGTGGATACGCAGTATTTT. Protein sequence: CASSSGTGIVDTQYF.

A few counts support this clonotype. The chain recombines TRBV6-5 with TRBJ2-1; D possibly corresponds to TRBD2 (5 bases). Trimming pared 5 bases from V and 10 bases from J, leaving 24 bases between. Germline loops: CDR1 MNHEY, CDR2 SVGAGI. CDR3 length: 16 amino acids. The CDR3 loop reads CASSPRTGPRGGEQFF. The CDR3 bases are TGTGCCAGCAGTCCTCGAACCGGGCCCCGGGGTGGCGAGCAGTTCTTC.

This clonotype was recorded at least ten times. This chain joins TRBV7-9 and TRBJ2-3, with 10 positions matching TRBD1. The CDR3 runs 16 residues. CDR1 is SEHNR, CDR2 FQNEAQ, per germline (reference sequence). V trimming: 5 bases; J trimming: 2 bases; junction bases outside the gene matches: 7. CDR3 sequence reads: CASSMGQGSYTDTQYF. The CDR3 region has the DNA TGTGCCAGCAGCATGGGACAGGGGTCGTACACAGATACGCAGTATTTT.

The chain is built from TRBV28 and TRBJ2-7, with D perhaps TRBD1 (6 bases). The CDR3 has 14 residues. Germline V CDR1 and CDR2: MDHEN, SYDVKM. V was clipped by 6 bases and J by 2 bases, with 14 bases between them. This CDR3 is CASRRATGTYEQYF. The CDR3, as DNA: TGTGCCAGCAGGAGAGCAACAGGGACCTACGAGCAGTACTTC.

This clonotype was counted ten times or more. The V call is TRBV4-1, the J call TRBJ2-5; D may be TRBD1 (6 bases). The CDR3 covers 17 residues. Germline V lookup: CDR1 MGHRA, CDR2 YSYEKL. V lost 0 bases, J lost 1 base, and 15 bases lay in between. The CDR3 region is CASSQDPTGQTQETQYF. CDR3 DNA: TGCGCCAGCAGCCAAGATCCCACGGGACAAACCCAAGAGACCCAGTACTTC.

This clonotype appeared many times. This chain uses TRBV6-1 with TRBJ1-5; no reliable D call. CDR1 is MNHNS, CDR2 SASEGT, per germline. The CDR3 runs 16 residues. The V end was cut by 6 bases, the J end by 4 bases, with 19 bases between. The CDR3 sequence: CASSSSRRPNNQPQHF. The CDR3 DNA follows: TGTGCCAGCAGCTCGTCGCGCAGACCGAATAATCAGCCCCAGCATTTT.

This clonotype has a count of ten or more. The rearrangement links TRBV3-1 to TRBJ2-2; perhaps D is TRBD1 or TRBD2 (5 bases each). Between the trimmed V and J ends, which lost 6 bases and 3 bases, there was a span of 14 bases. The CDR3 sequence is 15 residues long. Germline V gene data show CDR1 as LGHDT and CDR2 as YNNKEL (reference sequence). CDR3 in DNA: TGTGCCAGCAGGGAGAGGGGCCGAGACACCGGGGAGCTGTTTTTT. This codes for CASRERGRDTGELFF.